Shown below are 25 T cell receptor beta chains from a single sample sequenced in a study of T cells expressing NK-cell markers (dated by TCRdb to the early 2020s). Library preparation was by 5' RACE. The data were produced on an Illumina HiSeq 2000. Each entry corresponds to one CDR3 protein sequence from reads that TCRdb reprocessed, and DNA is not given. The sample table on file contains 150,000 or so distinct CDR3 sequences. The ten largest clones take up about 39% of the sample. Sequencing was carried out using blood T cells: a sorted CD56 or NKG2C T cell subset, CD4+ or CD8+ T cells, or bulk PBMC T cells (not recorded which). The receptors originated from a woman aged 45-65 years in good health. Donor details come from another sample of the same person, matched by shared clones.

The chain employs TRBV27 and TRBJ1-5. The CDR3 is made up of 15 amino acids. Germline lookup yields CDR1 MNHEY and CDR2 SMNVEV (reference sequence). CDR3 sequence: CASSLTVVGDQPQHF.

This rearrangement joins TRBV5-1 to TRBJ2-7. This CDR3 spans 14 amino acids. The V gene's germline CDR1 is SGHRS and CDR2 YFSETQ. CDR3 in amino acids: CASSHQALDYEQYF.

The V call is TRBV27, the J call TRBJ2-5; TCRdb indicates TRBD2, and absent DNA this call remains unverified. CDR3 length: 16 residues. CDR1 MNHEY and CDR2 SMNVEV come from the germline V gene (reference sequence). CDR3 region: CASSSGLARTQETQYF.

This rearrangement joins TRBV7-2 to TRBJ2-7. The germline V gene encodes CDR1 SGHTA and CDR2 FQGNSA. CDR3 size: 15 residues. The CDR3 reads CASSLGGGLSYEQYF.

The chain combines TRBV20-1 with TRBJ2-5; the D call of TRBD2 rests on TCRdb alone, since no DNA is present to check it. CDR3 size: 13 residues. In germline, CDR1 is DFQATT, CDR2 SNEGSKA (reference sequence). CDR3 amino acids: CSARGLAEETQYF.

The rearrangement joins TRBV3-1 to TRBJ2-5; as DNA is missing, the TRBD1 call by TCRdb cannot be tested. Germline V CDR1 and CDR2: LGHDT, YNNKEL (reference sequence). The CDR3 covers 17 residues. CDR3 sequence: CASSQYPAGAILETQYF.

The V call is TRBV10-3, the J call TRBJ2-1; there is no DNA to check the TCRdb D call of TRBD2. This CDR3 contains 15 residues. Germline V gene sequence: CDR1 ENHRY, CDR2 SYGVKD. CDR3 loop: CAISEPGLAYNEQFF.

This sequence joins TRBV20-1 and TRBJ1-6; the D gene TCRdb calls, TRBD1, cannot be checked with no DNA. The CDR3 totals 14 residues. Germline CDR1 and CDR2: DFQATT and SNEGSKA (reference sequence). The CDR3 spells CSARETGGGSPLHF.

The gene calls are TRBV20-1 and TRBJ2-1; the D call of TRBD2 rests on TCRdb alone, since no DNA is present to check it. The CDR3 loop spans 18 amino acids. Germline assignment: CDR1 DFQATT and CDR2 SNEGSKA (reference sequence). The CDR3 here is CSASPTSGRAGPYNEQFF.

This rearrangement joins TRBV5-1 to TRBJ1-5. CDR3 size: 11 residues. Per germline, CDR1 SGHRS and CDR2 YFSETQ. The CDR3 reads CASSSRKPQHF.

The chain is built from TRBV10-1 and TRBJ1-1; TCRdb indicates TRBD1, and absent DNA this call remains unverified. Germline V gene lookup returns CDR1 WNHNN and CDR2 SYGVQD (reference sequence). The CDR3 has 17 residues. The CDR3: CASSGYRDRVFHTEAFF.

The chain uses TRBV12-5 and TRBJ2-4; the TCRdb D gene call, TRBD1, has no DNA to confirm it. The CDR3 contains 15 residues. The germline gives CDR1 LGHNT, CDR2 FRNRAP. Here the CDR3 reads CASGLGQGGKNIQYF.

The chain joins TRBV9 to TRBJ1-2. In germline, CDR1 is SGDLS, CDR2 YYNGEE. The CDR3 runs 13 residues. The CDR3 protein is CASSATADYGYTF.

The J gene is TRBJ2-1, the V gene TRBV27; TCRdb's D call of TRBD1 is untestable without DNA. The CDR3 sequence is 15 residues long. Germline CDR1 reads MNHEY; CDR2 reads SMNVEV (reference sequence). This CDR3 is CASSRPRQLYNEQFF.

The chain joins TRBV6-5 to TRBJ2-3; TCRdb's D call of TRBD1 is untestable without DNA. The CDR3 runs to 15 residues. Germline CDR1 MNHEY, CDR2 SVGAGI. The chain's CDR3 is CASSYGGFSTDTQYF.

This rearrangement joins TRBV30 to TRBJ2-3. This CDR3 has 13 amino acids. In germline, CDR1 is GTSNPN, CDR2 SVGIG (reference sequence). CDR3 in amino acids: CAWDLTGSDTQYF.

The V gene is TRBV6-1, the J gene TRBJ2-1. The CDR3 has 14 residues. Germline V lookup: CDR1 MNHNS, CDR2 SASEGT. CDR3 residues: CASSAGPSYNEQFF.

The CDR3 protein is CASSLGGQLPEKLFF. This rearrangement joins TRBV5-1 to TRBJ1-4; TCRdb's D call, TRBD1, is unchecked because there is no DNA. Germline V gene lookup returns CDR1 SGHRS and CDR2 YFSETQ. This CDR3 contains 15 residues. Full variable domain (missing parts from reference TRBV5-1 and TRBJ1-4): KAGVTQTPRYLIKTRGQQVTLSCSPISGHRSVSWYQQTPGQGLQFLFEYFSETQRNKGNFPGRFSGRQFSNSRSEMNVSTLELGDSALYLCASSLGGQLPEKLFFGSGTQLSVL.

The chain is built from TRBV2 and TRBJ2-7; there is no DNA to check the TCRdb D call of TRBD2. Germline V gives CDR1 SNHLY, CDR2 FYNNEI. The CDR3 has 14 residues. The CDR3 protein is CASIPGLTTYEQYF. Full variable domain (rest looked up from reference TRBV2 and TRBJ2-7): EPEVTQTPSHQVTQMGQEVILRCVPISNHLYFYWYRQILGQKVEFLVSFYNNEISEKSEIFDDQFSVERPDGSNFTLKIRSTKLEDSAMYFCASIPGLTTYEQYFGPGTRLTVT.

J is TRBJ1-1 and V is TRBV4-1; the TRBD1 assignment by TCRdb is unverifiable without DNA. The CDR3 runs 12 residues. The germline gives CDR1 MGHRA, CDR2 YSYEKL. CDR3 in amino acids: CATQGKNTEAFF.

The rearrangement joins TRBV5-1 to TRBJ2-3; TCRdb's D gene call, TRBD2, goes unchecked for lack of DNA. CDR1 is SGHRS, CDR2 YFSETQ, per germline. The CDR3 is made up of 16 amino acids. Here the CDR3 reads CASSLGRKGSTDTQYF.

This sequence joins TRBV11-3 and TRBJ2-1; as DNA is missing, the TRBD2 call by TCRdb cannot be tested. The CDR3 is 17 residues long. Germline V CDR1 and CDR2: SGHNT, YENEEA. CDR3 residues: CASSTWTSGTSYNEQFF.

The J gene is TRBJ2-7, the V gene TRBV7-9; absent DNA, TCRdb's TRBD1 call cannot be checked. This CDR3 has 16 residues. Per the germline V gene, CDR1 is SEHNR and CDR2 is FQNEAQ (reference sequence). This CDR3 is CASSLAQGGYSYEQYF.

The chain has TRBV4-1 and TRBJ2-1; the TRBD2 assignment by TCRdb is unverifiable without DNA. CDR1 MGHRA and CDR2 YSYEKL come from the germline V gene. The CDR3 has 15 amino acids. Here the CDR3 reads CASSPGGGRPDEQFF.

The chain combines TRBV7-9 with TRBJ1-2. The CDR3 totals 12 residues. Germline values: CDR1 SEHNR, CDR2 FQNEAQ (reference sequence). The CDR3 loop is CASSSAVLGYTF.